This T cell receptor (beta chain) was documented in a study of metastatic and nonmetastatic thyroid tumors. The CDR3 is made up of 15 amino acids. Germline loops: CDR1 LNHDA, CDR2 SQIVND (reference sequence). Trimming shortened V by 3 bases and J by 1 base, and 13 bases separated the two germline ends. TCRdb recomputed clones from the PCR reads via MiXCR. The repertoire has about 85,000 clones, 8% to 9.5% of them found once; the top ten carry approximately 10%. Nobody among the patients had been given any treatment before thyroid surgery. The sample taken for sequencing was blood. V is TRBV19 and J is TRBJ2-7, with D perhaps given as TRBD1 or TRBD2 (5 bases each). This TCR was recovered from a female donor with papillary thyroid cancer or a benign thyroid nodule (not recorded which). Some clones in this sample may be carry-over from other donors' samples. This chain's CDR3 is CASSMAGTVSYEQYF. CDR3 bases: TGTGCCAGTAGTATGGCCGGGACCGTTTCCTACGAGCAGTACTTC.